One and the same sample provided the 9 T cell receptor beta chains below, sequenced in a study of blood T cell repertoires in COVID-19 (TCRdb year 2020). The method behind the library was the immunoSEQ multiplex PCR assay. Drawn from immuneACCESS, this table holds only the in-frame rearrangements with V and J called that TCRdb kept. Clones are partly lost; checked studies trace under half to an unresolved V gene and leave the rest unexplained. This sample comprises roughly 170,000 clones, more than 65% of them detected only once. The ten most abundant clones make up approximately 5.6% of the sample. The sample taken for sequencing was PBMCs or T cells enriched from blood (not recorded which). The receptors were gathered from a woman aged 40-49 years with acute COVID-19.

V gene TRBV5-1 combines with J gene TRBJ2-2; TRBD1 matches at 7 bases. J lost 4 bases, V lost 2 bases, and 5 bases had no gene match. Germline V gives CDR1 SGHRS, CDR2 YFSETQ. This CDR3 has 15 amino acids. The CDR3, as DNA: TGCGCCAGCAGCTTACAGGGGAGTAGCACCGGGGAGCTGTTTTTT. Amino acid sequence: CASSLQGSSTGELFF.

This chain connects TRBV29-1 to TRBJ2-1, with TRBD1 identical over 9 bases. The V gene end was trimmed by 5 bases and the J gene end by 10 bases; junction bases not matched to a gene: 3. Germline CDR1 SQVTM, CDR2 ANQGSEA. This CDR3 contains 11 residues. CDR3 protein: CSVYGTGEQFF. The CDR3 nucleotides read TGCAGCGTTTATGGGACAGGGGAGCAGTTCTTC.

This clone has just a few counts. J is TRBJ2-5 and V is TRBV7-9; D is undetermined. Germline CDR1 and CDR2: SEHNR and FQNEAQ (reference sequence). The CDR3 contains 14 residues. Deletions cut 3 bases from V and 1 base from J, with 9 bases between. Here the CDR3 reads CASSFQNAQETQYF. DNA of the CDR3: TGTGCCAGCAGCTTTCAGAACGCCCAAGAGACCCAGTACTTC.

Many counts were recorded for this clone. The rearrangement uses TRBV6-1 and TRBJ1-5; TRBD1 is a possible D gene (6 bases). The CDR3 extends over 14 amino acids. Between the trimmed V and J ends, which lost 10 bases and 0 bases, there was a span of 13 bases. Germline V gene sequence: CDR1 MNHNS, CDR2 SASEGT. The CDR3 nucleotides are TGTGCCACGCAAACAGGGAATAGCAATCAGCCCCAGCATTTT. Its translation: CATQTGNSNQPQHF.

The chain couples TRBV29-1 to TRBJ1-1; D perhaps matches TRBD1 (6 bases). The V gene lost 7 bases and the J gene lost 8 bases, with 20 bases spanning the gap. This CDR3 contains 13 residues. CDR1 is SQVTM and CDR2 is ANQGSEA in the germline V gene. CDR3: CSATTGLLAEAFF. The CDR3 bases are TGCAGCGCTACAACAGGGCTACTCGCGGAAGCTTTCTTT.

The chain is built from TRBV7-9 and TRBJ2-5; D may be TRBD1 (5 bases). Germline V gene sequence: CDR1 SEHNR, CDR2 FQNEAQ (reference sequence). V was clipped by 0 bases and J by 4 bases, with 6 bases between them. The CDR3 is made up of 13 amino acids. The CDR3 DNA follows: TGTGCCAGCAGCTTAGCAGGGGTAGAGACCCAGTACTTC. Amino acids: CASSLAGVETQYF. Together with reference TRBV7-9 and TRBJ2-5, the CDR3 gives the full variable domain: DTGVSQNPRHKITKRGQNVTFRCDPISEHNRLYWYRQTLGQGPEFLTYFQNEAQLEKSRLLSDRFSAERPKGSFSTLEIQRTEQGDSAMYLCASSLAGVETQYFGPGTRLLVL.

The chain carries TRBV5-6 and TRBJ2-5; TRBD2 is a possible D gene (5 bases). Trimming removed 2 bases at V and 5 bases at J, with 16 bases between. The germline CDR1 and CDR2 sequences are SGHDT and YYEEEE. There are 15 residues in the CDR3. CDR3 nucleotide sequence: TGTGCCAGCAGCTTCGGGCTAGCAGGTGGGGAGACCCAGTACTTC. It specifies CASSFGLAGGETQYF.

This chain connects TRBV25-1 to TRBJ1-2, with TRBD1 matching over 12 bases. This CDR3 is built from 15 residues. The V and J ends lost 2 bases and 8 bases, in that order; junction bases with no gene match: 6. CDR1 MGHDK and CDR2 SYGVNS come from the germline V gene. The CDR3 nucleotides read TGTGCCAGCAGTGAAGGGGACAGGGGGCGACGCGGCTACACCTTC. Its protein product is CASSEGDRGRRGYTF.

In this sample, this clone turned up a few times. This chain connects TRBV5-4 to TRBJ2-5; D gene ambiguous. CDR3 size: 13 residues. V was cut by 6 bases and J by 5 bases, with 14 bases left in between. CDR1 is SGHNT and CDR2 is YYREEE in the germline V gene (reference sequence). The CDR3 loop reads CASKPQQVETQYF. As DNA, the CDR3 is TGTGCCAGCAAACCACAGCAGGTCGAGACCCAGTACTTC.